Below are 29 T cell receptor beta chains sequenced from a single sample in a study of response to subunit inactivated influenza vaccine. TCRdb analysed the RT-PCR reads with MiXCR anew, one entry per CDR3 protein. The table lists about 780,000 distinct CDR3 sequences, around 20% of them singletons. The material sequenced was PBMCs from blood, taken 5 days after vaccination. The receptors originated from a man aged 45 to 65 who received an inactivated influenza vaccine.

This chain uses TRBV5-6 with TRBJ2-1, with TRBD2 identical over 11 bases. The V segment lost 0 bases and the J segment 0 bases; nucleotides outside the gene matches: 5. The CDR3 consists of 18 residues. Germline values: CDR1 SGHDT, CDR2 YYEEEE. CDR3 sequence (DNA): TGTGCCAGCAGCTTGGAGGCTAGCGGGGGGCTCTCCTACAATGAGCAGTTCTTC. It codes for CASSLEASGGLSYNEQFF.

The chain combines TRBV20-1 with TRBJ1-1; D remains unclear. Germline CDR1 is DFQATT and CDR2 is SNEGSKA (reference sequence). With 1 base removed from V and 4 bases from J, the gap between germline ends came to 10 bases. The CDR3 extends over 13 amino acids. CDR3 bases: TGCAGTGCTAGAGGAAGGGTGAGCACTGAAGCTTTCTTT. Translation gives CSARGRVSTEAFF.

This rearrangement joins TRBV5-4 to TRBJ2-5; TRBD2 is a possible D gene (6 bases). Germline values: CDR1 SGHNT, CDR2 YYREEE (reference sequence). The CDR3 runs to 16 residues. Trimming removed 0 bases at V and 3 bases at J, with 15 bases between. The CDR3, as DNA: TGTGCCAGCAGCTTGGACGCGGGGAGGAACAAAGAGACCCAGTACTTC. The encoded protein is CASSLDAGRNKETQYF.

This clonotype has just a few counts. This chain links TRBV6-2 or TRBV6-3 with TRBJ1-1; 9 nucleotides agree with TRBD1. The CDR3 contains 14 residues. Germline V gene data show CDR1 as MNHEY and CDR2 as SVGEGT. The V gene end was trimmed by 7 bases and the J gene end by 3 bases; junction bases not matched to a gene: 6. In DNA form, the CDR3 reads TGTGCCAGCACCCCGACAGGGGGGTACACTGAAGCTTTCTTT. Amino acids: CASTPTGGYTEAFF.

This chain links TRBV7-2 with TRBJ2-1; TRBD2 matches at 10 bases. This CDR3 spans 17 amino acids. V was pared by 1 base and J by 2 bases, with 5 bases of the junction left unmatched. Per germline, CDR1 SGHTA and CDR2 FQGNSA. Here the CDR3 DNA reads TGTGCCAGCAGCTTAGGAACGGGACTAGCGACCTACAATGAGCAGTTCTTC. Encoded protein: CASSLGTGLATYNEQFF.

This clonotype was counted between two and nine times. The chain uses TRBV28 and TRBJ2-3, with TRBD2 identical over 7 bases. CDR3 length: 15 amino acids. CDR1 MDHEN and CDR2 SYDVKM come from the germline V gene. V shed 3 bases, J shed 8 bases, and the junction held 11 bases outside the gene matches. The DNA for the CDR3 is TGTGCCAGCAGTTTTTACGCGGGAGTGATGGGTACGCAGTATTTT. Amino acid sequence: CASSFYAGVMGTQYF. Combining the CDR3 with reference TRBV28 and TRBJ2-3 gives the whole variable domain DVKVTQSSRYLVKRTGEKVFLECVQDMDHENMFWYRQDPGLGLRLIYFSYDVKMKEKGDIPEGYSVSREKKERFSLILESASTNQTSMYLCASSFYAGVMGTQYFGPGTRLTVL.

This clonotype was observed a handful of times. The chain recombines TRBV15 with TRBJ2-1; 13 nucleotides line up with TRBD2. The trim removed 8 bases at V and 7 bases at J, leaving 2 bases unmatched. Germline CDR1 reads LNHNV; CDR2 reads YYDKDF (reference sequence). This CDR3 comprises 13 residues. DNA of the CDR3: TGTGCCACCGGGACTAGCGGGAAGAATGAGCAGTTCTTC. Residues: CATGTSGKNEQFF. Full variable domain (remainder filled in from reference TRBV15 and TRBJ2-1): DAMVIQNPRYQVTQFGKPVTLSCSQTLNHNVMYWYQQKSSQAPKLLFHYYDKDFNNEADTPDNFQSRRPNTSFCFLDIRSPGLGDTAMYLCATGTSGKNEQFFGPGTRLTVL.

V is TRBV7-2 and J is TRBJ1-4; 9 nucleotides line up with TRBD1. This CDR3 spans 16 amino acids. Looked up from germline, CDR1 is SGHTA and CDR2 is FQGNSA. With V trimmed by 4 bases and J by 6 bases, 9 bases remained unmatched. In DNA form, the CDR3 reads TGTGCCAGCAGCTCATATCCGGGACAGGGACATGAAAAACTGTTTTTT. Translation: CASSSYPGQGHEKLFF. The whole variable domain, filled in from reference TRBV7-2 and TRBJ1-4, reads GAGVSQSPSNKVTEKGKDVELRCDPISGHTALYWYRQSLGQGLEFLIYFQGNSAPDKSGLPSDRFSAERTGGSVSTLTIQRTQQEDSAVYLCASSSYPGQGHEKLFFGSGTQLSVL.

In this sample, this clonotype turned up a few times. The genes are TRBV5-5 and TRBJ1-5, with 8 nucleotides matching TRBD1. Germline CDR1 reads SGHKS; CDR2 reads YYEKEE (reference sequence). V lost 4 bases and J lost 7; bases outside the gene matches: 7. CDR3 length equals 14 residues. CDR3 protein: CASSESGGGQPQHF. The CDR3 DNA sequence: TGTGCCAGCAGCGAATCAGGGGGCGGCCAGCCCCAGCATTTT. Full variable domain (outside the CDR3, taken from reference TRBV5-5 and TRBJ1-5): DAGVTQSPTHLIKTRGQQVTLRCSPISGHKSVSWYQQVLGQGPQFIFQYYEKEERGRGNFPDRFSARQFPNYSSELNVNALLLGDSALYLCASSESGGGQPQHFGDGTRLSIL.

A few counts support this clonotype. V and J are TRBV5-1 and TRBJ2-1; TRBD2 might be the D (6 bases). Germline-derived CDR1 and CDR2 are SGHRS and YFSETQ. The V end lost 6 bases, the J end lost 5 bases, and 15 bases lay between the germline ends. This CDR3 is 14 amino acids long. The CDR3 region is CASNTGTGNNEQFF. CDR3 DNA sequence: TGCGCCAGCAATACCGGGACTGGAAACAATGAGCAGTTCTTC.

The CDR3 is CASSGTDQETQYF. The CDR3 bases are TGCGCCAGCAGCGGGACGGATCAAGAGACCCAGTACTTC. The chain links TRBV5-1 to TRBJ2-5; D may be TRBD1 or TRBD2 (5 bases each). The length of the CDR3 is 13 residues. Germline lookup yields CDR1 SGHRS and CDR2 YFSETQ. The V gene lost 4 bases and the J gene lost 2 bases, with 9 bases spanning the gap.

The rearrangement joins TRBV6-5 to TRBJ2-3, with TRBD1 matching 11 bases. CDR1 and CDR2 from the germline V gene are MNHEY and SVGAGI. This CDR3 contains 18 residues. V was pared by 0 bases and J by 4 bases, with 9 bases of the junction left unmatched. The CDR3 loop is CASSYSPPGQGGADTQYF. The CDR3 DNA is TGTGCCAGCAGTTACTCCCCTCCGGGACAGGGGGGCGCAGATACGCAGTATTTT.

The rearrangement joins TRBV24-1 to TRBJ2-1; the D call may be TRBD1 or TRBD2 (6 bases each). The V gene lost 6 bases and the J gene lost 3 bases, with 11 bases spanning the gap. This CDR3 is 14 amino acids long. CDR1 and CDR2 from the germline V gene are KGHDR and SFDVKD. CDR3 coding DNA: TGTGCCACCAGTCGTCGGGGGCTCTACAATGAGCAGTTCTTC. Translation: CATSRRGLYNEQFF.

This chain joins TRBV29-1 and TRBJ1-2, with 11 bases aligning to TRBD1. Trimming cost V 4 bases and J 7 bases; bases outside gene matches: 8. CDR3 length equals 14 residues. Germline CDR1 reads SQVTM; CDR2 reads ANQGSEA. In nucleotides, the CDR3 is TGCAGCGTTGGCAGTCCCGGGACAGGGGGTGGCTACACCTTC. Its protein is CSVGSPGTGGGYTF.

This clonotype has a count of ten or more. The V gene is TRBV29-1, the J gene TRBJ2-5, with 7 bases matching TRBD2. The V and J ends lost 1 base and 2 bases, in that order; junction bases with no gene match: 13. The CDR3 contains 17 residues. The germline CDR1 and CDR2 sequences are SQVTM and ANQGSEA. The DNA for the CDR3 is TGCAGCGTTGAAGGGACGGGGGGAGCGATCCTACAAGAGACCCAGTACTTC. This sequence encodes CSVEGTGGAILQETQYF.

This clonotype was seen only a few times. The V call is TRBV7-2, the J call TRBJ1-6; perhaps TRBD1 as D (6 bases). The germline V gene encodes CDR1 SGHTA and CDR2 FQGNSA. The CDR3 sequence is 14 residues long. V was trimmed by 6 bases and J by 9 bases, leaving 15 bases between them. The chain's CDR3 is CASRIGQGTSPLHF. The DNA of the CDR3 is TGTGCCAGCAGAATCGGGCAGGGGACTTCACCCCTCCACTTT.

The V call is TRBV12-3 or TRBV12-4, the J call TRBJ2-7; a possible D gene is TRBD1 (5 bases). The CDR3 is 13 residues long. The V gene lost 3 bases and the J gene lost 4 bases, with 10 bases spanning the gap. Here the CDR3 DNA reads TGTGCCAGCAGTTTTTTCACAGGTTACGAGCAGTACTTC. Protein sequence: CASSFFTGYEQYF.

This chain connects TRBV9 to TRBJ2-2; possibly TRBD1 or TRBD2 for D (5 bases each). The V gene lost 0 bases and the J gene lost 9 bases, with 15 bases spanning the gap. The CDR3 sequence is 15 residues long. Germline-derived CDR1 and CDR2 are SGDLS and YYNGEE. CDR3: CASSVGGSNIRELFF. In DNA, the CDR3 is TGTGCCAGCAGCGTAGGGGGGTCGAATATTAGGGAGCTGTTTTTT.

The table lists this clonotype with many counts. This chain connects TRBV7-2 to TRBJ2-1, with D perhaps TRBD2 (6 bases). The V gene's germline CDR1 is SGHTA and CDR2 FQGNSA. The ends were cut back, 5 bases at V and 1 base at J, with 12 bases in the middle. The CDR3 loop spans 15 amino acids. The CDR3 protein is CASSLGGLSYNEQFF. DNA of the CDR3: TGTGCCAGCAGCCTCGGGGGACTTTCCTACAATGAGCAGTTCTTC.

This chain joins TRBV27 and TRBJ1-2, with D hard to call. The CDR3 totals 14 residues. The V gene lost 5 bases and the J gene lost 0 bases, with 10 bases spanning the gap. Germline loops: CDR1 MNHEY, CDR2 SMNVEV (reference sequence). This CDR3 reads CASSPRDPNYGYTF. The DNA of the CDR3 is TGTGCCAGCAGTCCGAGAGATCCTAACTATGGCTACACCTTC.

V usage is TRBV10-3 and J usage is TRBJ2-2; TRBD2 might be the D (5 bases). The CDR3 contains 15 residues. V lost 4 bases and J 5 bases, leaving 14 bases between the germline ends. Germline CDR1 is ENHRY and CDR2 is SYGVKD. The CDR3 here is CAISGRDRGTGELFF. In nucleotides, the CDR3 is TGTGCCATCAGTGGCCGGGATCGAGGAACCGGGGAGCTGTTTTTT.

The sample holds one count of this clonotype. The gene calls are TRBV12-3 or TRBV12-4 and TRBJ1-5; 7 bases align to TRBD1. V shed 6 bases, J shed 4 bases, and the junction held 9 bases outside the gene matches. The CDR3 sequence is 15 residues long. This CDR3 reads CASSQTVQGNQPQHF. CDR3 DNA sequence: TGTGCCAGCAGCCAGACAGTACAGGGGAATCAGCCCCAGCATTTT.

This clonotype was detected a few times. The chain has TRBV10-3 and TRBJ2-3; D may be TRBD1 or TRBD2 (5 bases each). Germline V gives CDR1 ENHRY, CDR2 SYGVKD. V lost 9 bases and J lost 4, with 11 bases in between. This CDR3 region has 12 residues. CDR3 bases: TGTGCCATACGGGGCGGAGCAGATACGCAGTATTTT. Residues: CAIRGGADTQYF.

This clonotype was seen only a few times. This chain links TRBV12-3 or TRBV12-4 with TRBJ2-3; D is possibly TRBD1 (5 bases). The V and J ends lost 1 base and 2 bases respectively, with 10 bases between them. The CDR3 runs 15 residues. The CDR3 sequence: CASSLGGSLTDTQYF. The CDR3 bases are TGTGCCAGCAGTTTAGGGGGCTCCCTCACAGATACGCAGTATTTT.

This clonotype was recorded a few times. The chain couples TRBV7-9 to TRBJ2-6; no definite D call. Germline V gene data show CDR1 as SEHNR and CDR2 as FQNEAQ (reference sequence). Trimming removed 5 bases from V and 12 bases from J, with 11 bases in between. The CDR3 has 12 amino acids. CDR3 sequence reads: CASSLGRPVLTF. CDR3 in DNA: TGTGCCAGCAGCCTTGGAAGACCCGTCCTGACTTTC.

The gene calls are TRBV5-5 and TRBJ1-1, with D hard to call. V was clipped by 0 bases and J by 1 base, with 13 bases between them. Germline V gene sequence: CDR1 SGHKS, CDR2 YYEKEE (reference sequence). The CDR3 runs 16 residues. In DNA, the CDR3 is TGTGCCAGCAGCTTGGCTGTCGGTGCTTCGAACACTGAAGCTTTCTTT. Amino acids: CASSLAVGASNTEAFF.

This clonotype was observed many times. The rearrangement joins TRBV28 to TRBJ2-5; D might be TRBD2 (6 bases). Trimming left V 10 bases short and J 1 base short, with 13 bases between. CDR3 length: 13 residues. Germline V gene sequence: CDR1 MDHEN, CDR2 SYDVKM. CDR3 sequence (DNA): TGTGCCATTACGGGACTGAGCCAAGAGACCCAGTACTTC. It specifies CAITGLSQETQYF. Based on the CDR3 plus reference TRBV28 and TRBJ2-5, the full variable domain is DVKVTQSSRYLVKRTGEKVFLECVQDMDHENMFWYRQDPGLGLRLIYFSYDVKMKEKGDIPEGYSVSREKKERFSLILESASTNQTSMYLCAITGLSQETQYFGPGTRLLVL.

V and J are TRBV7-2 and TRBJ2-7, with D hard to call. V lost 1 base, J lost 6 bases, and 13 bases lay in between. This CDR3 has 14 residues. Germline CDR1 SGHTA, CDR2 FQGNSA. In DNA form, the CDR3 reads TGTGCCAGCAGCTTAGGGGCGTCAGCTGCCGAGCAGTACTTC. It specifies CASSLGASAAEQYF.

V gene TRBV6-2 or TRBV6-3 combines with J gene TRBJ1-5, with D possibly being TRBD1 (5 bases). Trimming took off 6 bases at V and 1 base at J, with 19 bases between the two ends. Germline V gene sequence: CDR1 MNHEY, CDR2 SVGEGT. The CDR3 runs 17 residues. CDR3 protein: CASSPTTGRVSNQPQHF. CDR3 DNA: TGTGCCAGCAGCCCTACCACCGGCAGGGTGAGCAATCAGCCCCAGCATTTT.